The 11 T cell receptor beta chains listed next were all sequenced from one sample in a study of identical twins. TCRdb reprocessed the 5' RACE reads with MiXCR, giving one entry per CDR3 protein. The data contain about 720,000 distinct CDR3 sequences, 8.5% to 9% of them singletons. The same sample was also studied in work on yellow fever vaccine responses in identical twins.

The specimen was PBMCs. The receptors shown here come from a woman aged 18-29 years in good health.

This clonotype has ten or more counts. This chain links TRBV3-1 with TRBJ1-3; D remains ambiguous. This CDR3 region has 17 residues. The V gene's germline CDR1 is LGHDT and CDR2 YNNKEL (reference sequence). The V end was cut by 0 bases, the J end by 0 bases, with 12 bases between. CDR3 region: CASSQEFRVLSGNTIYF. CDR3 bases: TGTGCCAGCAGCCAAGAATTTAGGGTTCTCTCTGGAAACACCATATATTTT. The variable domain in full, with the rest retrieved from reference TRBV3-1 and TRBJ1-3, is DTAVSQTPKYLVTQMGNDKSIKCEQNLGHDTMYWYKQDSKKFLKIMFSYNNKELIINETVPNRFSPKSPDKAHLNLHINSLELGDSAVYFCASSQEFRVLSGNTIYFGEGSWLTVV.

The chain links TRBV29-1 to TRBJ2-7, with 9 positions matching TRBD2. Germline assignment: CDR1 SQVTM and CDR2 ANQGSEA. The CDR3 has 13 amino acids. Trimming cost V 7 bases and J 3 bases; bases outside gene matches: 7. CDR3 in DNA: TGCAGCGGGAGGACTAGCGACAGCTACGAGCAGTACTTC. It yields the protein CSGRTSDSYEQYF.

V is TRBV7-9 and J is TRBJ1-2, with D hard to call. Germline CDR1 is SEHNR and CDR2 is FQNEAQ (reference sequence). Trimming shortened V by 0 bases and J by 4 bases, and 9 bases separated the two germline ends. The CDR3 runs to 14 residues. CDR3 bases: TGTGCCAGCAGCTTAGCGGCCATGGCCTATGGCTACACCTTC. The encoded protein is CASSLAAMAYGYTF.

The chain combines TRBV7-9 with TRBJ2-1; 9 nucleotides match TRBD2. CDR3 length equals 14 residues. V trimming: 8 bases; J trimming: 5 bases; junction bases outside the gene matches: 7. CDR1 and CDR2 from the germline V gene are SEHNR and FQNEAQ (reference sequence). CDR3 DNA: TGTGCCAGCGGAGGGGCTAGCGGGGACAATGAGCAGTTCTTC. This gives the protein CASGGASGDNEQFF.

This clonotype was counted only a few times. V is TRBV7-9 and J is TRBJ1-1; D is undetermined. The CDR3 is 17 residues long. V dropped 5 bases and J dropped 5 bases, with 24 bases sitting between them. The germline CDR1 and CDR2 sequences are SEHNR and FQNEAQ (reference sequence). The CDR3: CASSSSPGIPSGTEAFF. The CDR3 DNA follows: TGTGCCAGCAGCAGCTCACCCGGTATCCCGTCCGGGACTGAAGCTTTCTTT.

This clonotype was seen a handful of times. This chain joins TRBV12-3 or TRBV12-4 and TRBJ2-2; 11 bases align to TRBD2. The CDR3 totals 14 residues. Unmatched junction bases numbered 2, after V lost 9 bases and J lost 2 bases. The CDR3 region has the DNA TGTGCCAGTAGCGGGAGGGAAAACACCGGGGAGCTGTTTTTT. This gives the protein CASSGRENTGELFF.

The table lists this clonotype with many counts. The V and J genes are TRBV6-5 and TRBJ2-5; tentative D call: TRBD1 (6 bases). This CDR3 region has 15 residues. Germline CDR1 is MNHEY and CDR2 is SVGAGI. V was shortened by 3 bases and J by 6 bases, with 17 bases between the two germline ends. The CDR3 protein is CASSYKPTGSQTQYF. The CDR3, as DNA: TGTGCCAGCAGTTATAAGCCCACAGGGAGCCAGACCCAGTACTTC.

The V and J genes are TRBV7-2 and TRBJ2-5; D might be TRBD1 or TRBD2, each matching 5 bases. Germline V gene sequence: CDR1 SGHTA, CDR2 FQGNSA. Trimming stripped 5 bases from V and 2 bases from J, with 12 bases between. This CDR3 region has 14 residues. Written as DNA, the CDR3 is TGTGCCAGCAGCCCGGGGCTTACTCAAGAGACCCAGTACTTC. Amino acid sequence: CASSPGLTQETQYF.

The table lists this clonotype with many counts. This chain connects TRBV20-1 to TRBJ1-2; TRBD1 is a possible D gene (5 bases). The V gene lost 3 bases and the J gene lost 2 bases, with 13 bases spanning the gap. The CDR3 is made up of 14 amino acids. The germline V gene has CDR1 DFQATT and CDR2 SNEGSKA (reference sequence). The CDR3 loop is CSARTDYLNYGYTF. The CDR3 DNA reads as TGCAGTGCTAGGACAGATTATCTAAACTATGGCTACACCTTC.

This clonotype was found many times. The V gene is TRBV5-6, the J gene TRBJ1-3; D ambiguous. V was cut by 7 bases and J by 0 bases, with 17 bases left in between. Germline CDR1 reads SGHDT; CDR2 reads YYEEEE. The CDR3 has 16 residues. CDR3 nucleotides: TGTGCCAGCTCCCAGCTGGGCCTCAACTCTGGAAACACCATATATTTT. It encodes CASSQLGLNSGNTIYF.

This clonotype was detected ten times or more. This chain joins TRBV5-6 and TRBJ2-3, with 12 bases lining up with TRBD2. This CDR3 contains 16 residues. Unmatched junction bases numbered 9, after V lost 4 bases and J lost 6 bases. The V gene's germline CDR1 is SGHDT and CDR2 YYEEEE. For the CDR3, the DNA is TGTGCCAGCAGCCAAACTAGCGGGAGGCCTACGGATACGCAGTATTTT. It specifies CASSQTSGRPTDTQYF.